A selection of T cell receptor beta chains follows, all from one sample in a study of cytomegalovirus exposure and HLA in healthy donors. Data came from immunoSEQ multiplex PCR; TCRdb stores just in-frame clones and leaves some out. This sample has 120,000 or so clones, with approximately 91% found just once. Sequences were obtained from PBMCs. These receptors originate from a man between 18 and 35 years old in good health and CMV-seropositive. Both conserved end residues are part of each CDR3. A D gene is named only where the DNA matches it firmly. Not every row has a clone size; where given, it reads once, few, many or a size class.

V gene: TRBV7-9; D gene: .; J gene: TRBJ1-5; clone size: .; CDR3 protein: CASSFGAGNQPQHF; CDR3 DNA: TGTGCCAGCAGCTTTGGGGCAGGCAATCAGCCCCAGCATTTT
V gene: TRBV4-2; D gene: TRBD2; J gene: TRBJ2-3; clone size: .; CDR3 protein: CASSPGTSGTDTQYF; CDR3 DNA: TGTGCCAGCAGCCCCGGGACTAGCGGTACAGATACGCAGTATTTT
V gene: TRBV12-5; D gene: .; J gene: TRBJ2-3; clone size: .; CDR3 protein: CASGLVRGDTQYF; CDR3 DNA: TGTGCTAGTGGTTTGGTACGCGGGGATACGCAGTATTTT
V gene: TRBV28; D gene: .; J gene: TRBJ1-2; clone size: .; CDR3 protein: CASSLQVYGYTF; CDR3 DNA: TGTGCCAGCAGTTTACAGGTCTATGGCTACACCTTC
V gene: TRBV4-2; D gene: .; J gene: TRBJ2-7; clone size: .; CDR3 protein: CASSQDTGTPSYEQYF; CDR3 DNA: TGTGCCAGCAGCCAAGATACCGGGACACCGTCCTACGAGCAGTACTTC
V gene: TRBV28; D gene: .; J gene: TRBJ1-1; clone size: .; CDR3 protein: CASSPTGNTEAFF; CDR3 DNA: TGTGCCAGCAGCCCCACAGGGAACACTGAAGCTTTCTTT
V gene: TRBV20-1; D gene: .; J gene: TRBJ1-4; clone size: .; CDR3 protein: CSAGQEKLFF; CDR3 DNA: TGCAGTGCCGGACAGGAAAAACTGTTTTTT
V gene: TRBV4-3; D gene: .; J gene: TRBJ2-3; clone size: .; CDR3 protein: CASSQSRGDTQYF; CDR3 DNA: TGCGCCAGCAGCCAATCGCGGGGAGATACGCAGTATTTT
V gene: TRBV7-6; D gene: TRBD1; J gene: TRBJ1-1; clone size: once; CDR3 protein: CASSLGTGGNTEAFF; CDR3 DNA: TGTGCCAGCAGCTTAGGGACAGGGGGGAACACTGAAGCTTTCTTT
V gene: TRBV7-8; D gene: .; J gene: TRBJ1-5; clone size: .; CDR3 protein: CASSPAVGGDQPQHF; CDR3 DNA: TGTGCCAGCAGCCCAGCGGTTGGGGGGGATCAGCCCCAGCATTTT
V gene: TRBV2; D gene: TRBD1; J gene: TRBJ1-5; clone size: .; CDR3 protein: CASSTDRGQNQPQHF; CDR3 DNA: TGTGCCAGCAGTACAGACAGGGGGCAGAATCAGCCCCAGCATTTT
V gene: TRBV7-9; D gene: TRBD2; J gene: TRBJ2-7; clone size: once; CDR3 protein: CASSRRRGAAETHEQYF; CDR3 DNA: TGTGCCAGCAGCCGGCGGCGGGGGGCGGCCGAAACCCACGAGCAGTACTTC
V gene: TRBV4-1; D gene: .; J gene: TRBJ2-7; clone size: .; CDR3 protein: CASSQVEVSGLTQYF; CDR3 DNA: TGCGCCAGCAGCCAAGTGGAGGTCTCGGGTTTAACCCAGTACTTC
V gene: TRBV7-9; D gene: TRBD1; J gene: TRBJ1-1; clone size: .; CDR3 protein: CASSLKGGRDTEAFF; CDR3 DNA: TGTGCCAGCAGCCTTAAAGGGGGCCGGGACACTGAAGCTTTCTTT
V gene: TRBV29-1; D gene: TRBD1; J gene: TRBJ2-4; clone size: .; CDR3 protein: CSVEEGTGGNIQYF; CDR3 DNA: TGCAGCGTTGAAGAGGGGACAGGGGGGAACATTCAGTACTTC
V gene: TRBV29-1; D gene: .; J gene: TRBJ1-2; clone size: .; CDR3 protein: CSVGDNWSYTF; CDR3 DNA: TGCAGCGTGGGAGACAACTGGAGCTACACCTTC
V gene: TRBV7-9; D gene: .; J gene: TRBJ1-3; clone size: .; CDR3 protein: CASSSGTIAGQPASNTIYF; CDR3 DNA: TGTGCCAGCAGCTCGGGAACTATAGCAGGCCAACCGGCTTCGAACACCATATATTTT
V gene: TRBV5-4; D gene: TRBD2; J gene: TRBJ2-1; clone size: .; CDR3 protein: CASSQEAGGSYNEQFF; CDR3 DNA: TGTGCCAGCAGCCAAGAAGCGGGGGGCTCCTACAATGAGCAGTTCTTC
V gene: TRBV11-2; D gene: .; J gene: TRBJ1-2; clone size: once; CDR3 protein: CASSLQLGPSYYGYTF; CDR3 DNA: TGTGCCAGCAGCTTACAATTGGGGCCCTCCTACTATGGCTACACCTTC
V gene: TRBV7-6; D gene: TRBD2; J gene: TRBJ2-7; clone size: .; CDR3 protein: CASSLASGGIYEQYF; CDR3 DNA: TGTGCCAGCAGCTTAGCGTCGGGGGGTATCTACGAGCAGTACTTC
V gene: TRBV27; D gene: .; J gene: TRBJ2-7; clone size: .; CDR3 protein: CASSPAGLGNYEQYF; CDR3 DNA: TGTGCCAGCAGCCCAGCGGGTTTGGGTAACTACGAGCAGTACTTC
V gene: TRBV18; D gene: TRBD1; J gene: TRBJ1-1; clone size: .; CDR3 protein: CASSPRRGPGTEAFF; CDR3 DNA: TGTGCCAGCTCACCAAGGAGGGGGCCTGGCACTGAAGCTTTCTTT
V gene: TRBV7-9; D gene: TRBD1; J gene: TRBJ1-3; clone size: .; CDR3 protein: CASSLAGTGSGNTIYF; CDR3 DNA: TGTGCCAGCAGCTTAGCAGGGACAGGCTCTGGAAACACCATATATTTT
V gene: TRBV30; D gene: TRBD1; J gene: TRBJ1-5; clone size: .; CDR3 protein: CAWSVGTDNQPQHF; CDR3 DNA: TGTGCCTGGAGTGTAGGGACAGATAATCAGCCCCAGCATTTT
V gene: TRBV25-1; D gene: .; J gene: TRBJ1-2; clone size: .; CDR3 protein: CASSATQGSYGYTF; CDR3 DNA: TGTGCCAGCAGTGCCACACAGGGTTCCTATGGCTACACCTTC
V gene: TRBV10-3; D gene: .; J gene: TRBJ2-7; clone size: .; CDR3 protein: CAISEAGITYEQYF; CDR3 DNA: TGTGCCATCAGTGAGGCAGGGATTACCTACGAGCAGTACTTC
V gene: TRBV27; D gene: TRBD1; J gene: TRBJ2-2; clone size: .; CDR3 protein: CASRRDSVLLGELFF; CDR3 DNA: TGTGCCAGCAGACGGGACAGCGTACTCCTCGGGGAGCTGTTTTTT
V gene: TRBV19; D gene: .; J gene: TRBJ1-1; clone size: .; CDR3 protein: CASSISEGIYTEAFF; CDR3 DNA: TGTGCCAGTAGTATTTCGGAGGGGATCTACACTGAAGCTTTCTTT
V gene: TRBV6-1; D gene: .; J gene: TRBJ1-4; clone size: .; CDR3 protein: CASRAGHEKLFF; CDR3 DNA: TGTGCCAGCAGGGCAGGACACGAAAAACTGTTTTTT
V gene: TRBV6-5; D gene: TRBD1; J gene: TRBJ1-4; clone size: .; CDR3 protein: CASSHLGQGGEKLFF; CDR3 DNA: TGTGCCAGCAGTCATCTGGGACAGGGAGGAGAAAAACTGTTTTTT
V gene: TRBV7-2; D gene: .; J gene: TRBJ2-1; clone size: .; CDR3 protein: CASSLRWARADEQFF; CDR3 DNA: TGTGCCAGCAGCCTACGGTGGGCGAGGGCCGATGAGCAGTTCTTC
V gene: TRBV11-2; D gene: TRBD2; J gene: TRBJ2-3; clone size: .; CDR3 protein: CASSLGLADTQYF; CDR3 DNA: TGTGCCAGCAGCCTCGGACTAGCAGATACGCAGTATTTT
V gene: TRBV5-6; D gene: TRBD1; J gene: TRBJ2-3; clone size: .; CDR3 protein: CASSWGQGRDTQYF; CDR3 DNA: TGTGCCAGCAGCTGGGGACAGGGAAGAGATACGCAGTATTTT
V gene: TRBV13; D gene: .; J gene: TRBJ1-2; clone size: .; CDR3 protein: CASIRARQTIYGYTF; CDR3 DNA: TGTGCCAGCATTAGGGCTCGACAGACCATCTATGGCTACACCTTC
V gene: TRBV9; D gene: TRBD1; J gene: TRBJ1-6; clone size: .; CDR3 protein: CASSVGQAPNSPLHF; CDR3 DNA: TGTGCCAGCAGCGTTGGACAGGCGCCCAATTCACCCCTCCACTTT
V gene: TRBV21-1; D gene: .; J gene: TRBJ1-5; clone size: few; CDR3 protein: CASSRRRGQPQHF; CDR3 DNA: TGTGCCAGCAGCAGACGACGGGGACAGCCCCAGCATTTT
V gene: TRBV2; D gene: TRBD1; J gene: TRBJ1-6; clone size: once; CDR3 protein: CASEVDRGIYNSPLHF; CDR3 DNA: TGTGCCAGTGAGGTGGACAGGGGAATTTATAATTCACCCCTCCACTTT